This T cell receptor (beta chain) was sequenced during a study of blood T cell repertoires in COVID-19. Study as a whole: Whether acute or convalescent, the COVID-19 samples came from the United States, Italy and Spain. The analysed material was cDNA or gDNA that came from T cells, B-cell-depleted T cells, or PBMCs.

Under the authors' procedure: From reference gene primer amplification, estimates of nucleated cell counts were derived. Generated by immunoSEQ multiplex PCR, the TCRdb table keeps only in-frame clones and is missing some. V and J calls and clone size are copied from that table; D and trimming were computed from the DNA. Of about 210,000 clones in the sample, over 70% were seen once. CDR1 is MNHEY and CDR2 is SMNVEV in the germline V gene (reference sequence). There are 16 residues in the CDR3. V lost 5 bases, J lost 2 bases, and 11 bases stayed unmatched. The source is a woman in her 70s with acute or convalescent COVID-19. This chain uses TRBV27 with TRBJ2-7, with 8 bases that match TRBD2. The sample comprised peripheral blood. CDR3 amino acids: CASSGRGGPSPYEQYF. The CDR3 region has the DNA TGTGCCAGCAGTGGACGCGGGGGGCCCTCCCCCTACGAGCAGTACTTC.